Here is one TCR beta chain with its context. The germline CDR1 and CDR2 sequences are SQVTM and ANQGSEA. The CDR3 is made up of 14 amino acids. Trimming removed 3 bases from V and 7 bases from J, with 18 bases in between. The data were obtained in a study of blood T cell repertoires in COVID-19. On the study more broadly: T cells, B-cell-depleted T cells, or PBMCs supplied cDNA or gDNA.

Original handling: By means of reference gene primer amplification, nucleated cell counts were estimated. Clones were read by immunoSEQ multiplex PCR, and TCRdb kept only the in-frame ones, dropping some. V, J and clone size derive from that table, while D and trimming were established from the DNA sequence. The sample lists about 180,000 clones; just over 85% were seen once. This study enrolled people aged about 18 to 100 from approximately 24 US geographic areas. The sequencing input was PBMCs or T cells enriched from blood (not recorded which). The receptor was isolated from a young woman who had recovered from COVID-19. The rearrangement joins TRBV29-1 to TRBJ1-2; maybe TRBD1 (6 bases). The CDR3 here is CSVDFSGGAAGYTF. As DNA, the CDR3 is TGCAGCGTTGATTTCTCGGGGGGCGCGGCTGGCTACACCTTC. Drawing the rest from reference TRBV29-1 and TRBJ1-2, the complete variable domain is SAVISQKPSRDICQRGTSLTIQCQVDSQVTMMFWYRQQPGQSLTLIATANQGSEATYESGFVIDKFPISRPNLTFSTLTVSNMSPEDSSIYLCSVDFSGGAAGYTFGSGTRLTVV.